The clone carrying this TCR beta chain occurred many times. Its antigen is currently unknown. Germline CDR1 reads MNHNS; CDR2 reads SASEGT. After removal of 6 bases from V and 0 bases from J, the junction contained 11 bases not matched to a gene. The CDR3 spans 18 residues. The sample originates from a study of T cells in Graves' hyperthyroidism and ophthalmopathy. Across the study: Blood from the periphery was taken at initial diagnosis, before any treatment.

Exclusion of a patient resulted from uncontrolled infection, other autoimmune disease, pregnancy or lactation. Clinicians diagnosed patients from clinical symptoms, serum thyroxine and TRAb, thyroid ultrasound and orbital computed tomography. Findings of the study overall: In the blood, most expanded thyroid clonotypes above 0.001 appeared as well.

Amplification yielded TCR beta CDR3 regions, with RNA transcripts as the source. When the TCR CDR3 underwent first-round RT-PCR, the HTBI primer set was used. TCRdb reprocessed the multiplex PCR reads via MiXCR and lists one record per CDR3 protein. Of around 580,000 distinct CDR3 sequences listed, 16% are singletons. The rearrangement links TRBV6-1 to TRBJ1-1, with 12 bases that match TRBD1. This TCR derives from a woman younger than 35 with Graves' hyperthyroidism. The sample comprised blood. The CDR3 here is CASSPGQGAFWMNTEAFF. Written as DNA, the CDR3 is TGTGCCAGCAGCCCGGGACAGGGGGCATTCTGGATGAACACTGAAGCTTTCTTT.